The 31 T cell receptor beta chains given below trace back to one sample, sequenced in a study of T-cell memory formation after mild COVID-19. TCRdb used MiXCR to reprocess the 5' RACE reads, holding one entry per CDR3 protein. Seen here are some 490,000 distinct CDR3 sequences, over 15% observed once, and the top ten hold 10% to 15%. Sequencing was performed on PBMCs or a T cell subset sorted from them (not recorded which). All receptors come from an adult woman who had mild COVID-19 (a few samples of this study predate the infection). Cell type and time point are not known.

This clonotype was picked up a small number of times. CDR3 region: CATRRRADNEQFF. DNA for the CDR3: TGTGCGACGAGGCGGCGCGCGGACAATGAGCAGTTCTTC. The V and J genes are TRBV21-1 and TRBJ2-1; the table's TRBD1 call for D was not verified on the DNA. TRBV21-1 corresponds to a pseudogene. The CDR3 is 13 amino acids.

A word on this clonotype: The junction differs from germline at one of its ends, possibly a read error. The chain joins TRBV3-1 to TRBJ2-1; D not resolved. CDR1 and CDR2 from the germline V gene are LGHDT and YNNKEL (reference sequence). The CDR3 totals 12 residues. CDR3 region: CASSPTGVEHFF. The CDR3 coding sequence is TGTGCCAGCAGCCCCACCGGAGTCGAGCATTTCTTC.

This clonotype was picked up a small number of times. V is TRBV7-9 and J is TRBJ1-3; perhaps TRBD1 as D (5 bases). Trimming shortened V by 5 bases and J by 2 bases, and 13 bases separated the two germline ends. CDR1 is SEHNR and CDR2 is FQNEAQ in the germline V gene (reference sequence). This CDR3 is 15 amino acids long. CDR3 coding DNA: TGTGCCAGCAGCCCAGGGCAGGCGGCTGGAAACACCATATATTTT. This gives the protein CASSPGQAAGNTIYF.

The CDR3 protein is CSATDPGHEQYF. The CDR3 DNA follows: TGCAGTGCTACCGACCCGGGCCACGAGCAGTACTTC. The V and J genes are TRBV20-1 and TRBJ2-7; D is unclear. This CDR3 contains 12 residues. CDR1 is DFQATT and CDR2 is SNEGSKA in the germline V gene (reference sequence). V was trimmed by 4 bases and J by 5 bases, leaving 12 bases between them.

Only a few counts were recorded for this clonotype. CDR3 nucleotide sequence: TGTGCCATCAGTGAGGGGACAGATTCATTGTACTTC. Amino acid sequence: CAISEGTDSLYF. V is TRBV10-3 and J is TRBJ2-7; 7 bases fit TRBD1. The CDR3 extends over 12 amino acids. J gave up 12 bases and V 2 bases, and 7 bases lay outside the gene matches. From germline, CDR1 is ENHRY and CDR2 SYGVKD.

The V and J genes are TRBV7-9 and TRBJ2-7; a possible D gene is TRBD2 (6 bases). CDR1 and CDR2 from the germline V gene are SEHNR and FQNEAQ (reference sequence). V was clipped by 3 bases and J by 3 bases, with 15 bases between them. The CDR3 sequence is 15 residues long. The CDR3 loop reads CASSFRTGDSYEQYF. The CDR3, as DNA: TGTGCCAGCAGCTTTAGAACGGGAGACAGCTACGAGCAGTACTTC. The whole variable domain, remainder taken from reference TRBV7-9 and TRBJ2-7, is DTGVSQNPRHKITKRGQNVTFRCDPISEHNRLYWYRQTLGQGPEFLTYFQNEAQLEKSRLLSDRFSAERPKGSFSTLEIQRTEQGDSAMYLCASSFRTGDSYEQYFGPGTRLTVT.

This clonotype was observed a handful of times. The J gene is TRBJ2-1, the V gene TRBV27, with D tentatively TRBD2 (5 bases). This CDR3 contains 13 residues. Trimming cost V 5 bases and J 5 bases, with 10 bases left between them. Germline lookup yields CDR1 MNHEY and CDR2 SMNVEV (reference sequence). The CDR3 bases are TGTGCCAGCAGTAGGACTGGAGACAATGAGCAGTTCTTC. Its translation is CASSRTGDNEQFF.

The chain recombines TRBV23-1 with TRBJ2-7, with no clear D. TRBV23-1 is treated as an ORF (open reading frame) with a function not yet certain. CDR3 size: 15 residues. V was shortened by 4 bases and J by 2 bases, with 15 bases between the two germline ends. The CDR3 is CASSLRTADTYEQYF. CDR3 coding DNA: TGCGCCAGCAGTCTCAGGACGGCCGATACCTACGAGCAGTACTTC.

This clonotype was counted a few times. This sequence joins TRBV5-1 and TRBJ2-1; 8 bases align to TRBD2. Germline trimming cut 4 bases from V and 9 bases from J; bases unmatched to any gene: 15. In germline, CDR1 is SGHRS, CDR2 YFSETQ. The length of the CDR3 is 16 residues. This CDR3 reads CASSIISGGSEAEQFF. The CDR3 DNA follows: TGCGCCAGCAGCATTATTTCGGGAGGGTCCGAGGCTGAGCAGTTCTTC.

The V call is TRBV30, the J call TRBJ2-3; TRBD2 matches 12 bases. Germline assignment: CDR1 GTSNPN and CDR2 SVGIG (reference sequence). The CDR3 consists of 16 residues. The J segment lost 3 bases and the V segment lost 2 bases, leaving 6 bases of the junction unmatched. The CDR3 nucleotides are TGTGCCTGGAGTACGGGACTAGCGGGTTCGACAGATACGCAGTATTTT. It codes for CAWSTGLAGSTDTQYF.

The V call is TRBV7-3, the J call TRBJ2-7; D remains unclear. The CDR3 is made up of 13 amino acids. Germline values: CDR1 SGHTA, CDR2 FQGTGA. V lost 1 base to trimming and J lost 5 bases, with 9 bases between them. This chain's CDR3 is CASSLMAADEQYF. The CDR3 coding sequence is TGTGCCAGCAGCTTAATGGCCGCCGACGAGCAGTACTTC.

The rearrangement uses TRBV2 and TRBJ2-4, with 7 bases matching TRBD2. Germline lookup yields CDR1 SNHLY and CDR2 FYNNEI. CDR3 length equals 13 residues. V shed 2 bases, J shed 10 bases, and the junction held 5 bases outside the gene matches. CDR3 in DNA: TGTGCCAGCAGTGAACTCCTCGGGGGGATTCAGTACTTC. Translating gives CASSELLGGIQYF.

Here the CDR3 reads CASRWWVSGANVLTF. In nucleotides, the CDR3 is TGCGCCAGCAGATGGTGGGTCTCTGGGGCCAACGTCCTGACTTTC. The chain links TRBV5-1 to TRBJ2-6; D call uncertain. CDR1 is SGHRS, CDR2 YFSETQ, per germline. This CDR3 has 15 residues. V was trimmed by 5 bases and J by 0 bases, leaving 9 bases between them.

The table lists this clonotype with a few counts. The CDR3 spells CASSLPPGAGSGQFF. The CDR3 DNA reads TGTGCCAGCAGCTTACCTCCGGGGGCAGGGAGTGGGCAGTTCTTC. The gene calls are TRBV7-2 and TRBJ2-1, with D perhaps given as TRBD1 or TRBD2 (6 bases each). The V end lost 2 bases, the J end lost 12 bases, and 20 bases lay between the germline ends. Germline CDR1 SGHTA, CDR2 FQGNSA. This CDR3 region has 15 residues.

There are a few counts of this clonotype. The chain links TRBV3-1 to TRBJ2-1; D is unclear. Trimming removed 1 base at V and 4 bases at J, with 11 bases between. Germline V gene lookup returns CDR1 LGHDT and CDR2 YNNKEL (reference sequence). This CDR3 comprises 15 residues. The CDR3 DNA reads TGTGCCAGCAGCCAAGGGAGCGCCGGGTACAATGAGCAGTTCTTC. It yields the protein CASSQGSAGYNEQFF.

This clonotype was seen only a few times. V and J are TRBV3-1 and TRBJ2-6; D unresolved. In germline, CDR1 is LGHDT, CDR2 YNNKEL (reference sequence). V was shortened by 6 bases and J by 0 bases, with 6 bases between the two germline ends. CDR3 length: 14 amino acids. The chain's CDR3 is CASSGYSGANVLTF. The CDR3 nucleotides read TGTGCCAGCAGTGGGTACTCTGGGGCCAACGTCCTGACTTTC.

This clonotype has only a few counts. V usage is TRBV6-5 and J usage is TRBJ2-5, with 12 positions matching TRBD2. After removal of 3 bases from V and 3 bases from J, the junction contained 5 bases not matched to a gene. CDR1 is MNHEY, CDR2 SVGAGI, per germline. The CDR3 covers 16 residues. In DNA form, the CDR3 reads TGTGCCAGCAGTTATTGGCTAGCGGGAGGGAAAGAGACCCAGTACTTC. Protein: CASSYWLAGGKETQYF.

This clonotype was detected many times. The CDR3 DNA sequence: TGCAGTGCTCCCCGGACTAGCGGGAGTGGAGAGACCCAGTACTTC. Translating it yields CSAPRTSGSGETQYF. The chain joins TRBV20-1 to TRBJ2-5; 13 bases match TRBD2. CDR1 is DFQATT and CDR2 is SNEGSKA in the germline V gene (reference sequence). The CDR3 consists of 15 residues. V dropped 5 bases and J dropped 4; count of bases not matched to a gene: 7.

This clonotype was counted only a few times. The chain couples TRBV6-6 to TRBJ2-7, with D maybe TRBD1 (5 bases). The CDR3 length is 13 residues. Per germline, CDR1 MNHNY and CDR2 SVGAGI (reference sequence). V was trimmed by 3 bases and J by 4 bases, leaving 10 bases between them. This CDR3 reads CASSYYDSYEQYF. The CDR3 DNA sequence: TGTGCCAGCAGTTATTACGACAGTTACGAGCAGTACTTC.

In regard to this clonotype: Germline and junction disagree at one end, which may indicate a read error. The rearrangement uses TRBV7-7 and TRBJ2-2; 7 nucleotides match TRBD1. Germline V gene lookup returns CDR1 SSHAT and CDR2 FNYEAQ (reference sequence). The CDR3 is 14 amino acids. In nucleotides, the CDR3 is TGTGCTAGCAGCTACAGGGGAAGCACCGGGGAGCTGTTTTTT. Its translation is CASSYRGSTGELFF.

The V and J genes are TRBV12-3 or TRBV12-4 and TRBJ1-1; the match to TRBD1 covers 7 bases. Trimming took 5 bases from V and 0 from J; bases not matched to a gene: 15. The CDR3 contains 18 residues. In DNA form, the CDR3 reads TGTGCCAGCAGTCTTCAATGGGACAGCCTTATAATGAACACTGAAGCTTTCTTT. Amino acid sequence: CASSLQWDSLIMNTEAFF.

J is TRBJ2-2 and V is TRBV2; tentatively, D is TRBD1 (6 bases). Germline CDR1 reads SNHLY; CDR2 reads FYNNEI. The ends were cut back, 4 bases at V and 4 bases at J, with 10 bases in the middle. CDR3 length: 14 residues. In DNA form, the CDR3 reads TGTGCCAGCAGTGCGGACAGTCGCACCGGGGAGCTGTTTTTT. It encodes CASSADSRTGELFF. Based on the CDR3 plus reference TRBV2 and TRBJ2-2, the full variable domain is EPEVTQTPSHQVTQMGQEVILRCVPISNHLYFYWYRQILGQKVEFLVSFYNNEISEKSEIFDDQFSVERPDGSNFTLKIRSTKLEDSAMYFCASSADSRTGELFFGEGSRLTVL.

V usage is TRBV4-3 and J usage is TRBJ2-1, with TRBD2 identical over 8 bases. The CDR3 sequence is 15 residues long. Looked up from germline, CDR1 is LGHNA and CDR2 is YSLEER. After removal of 7 bases from V and 1 base from J, the junction contained 6 bases not matched to a gene. The CDR3 nucleotides read TGCGCCAGCACCCGACTAGCGTTTTCCTACAATGAGCAGTTCTTC. Translating gives CASTRLAFSYNEQFF.

This clonotype occurred many times. J is TRBJ2-3 and V is TRBV12-3 or TRBV12-4; 9 bases align to TRBD2. The CDR3 consists of 15 residues. J lost 0 bases, V lost 6 bases, and 4 bases had no gene match. CDR3 loop: CASSQREDSTDTQYF. The DNA for the CDR3 is TGTGCCAGCAGCCAGCGGGAGGACAGCACAGATACGCAGTATTTT.

This chain uses TRBV6-5 with TRBJ1-2, with 9 bases that match TRBD1. Germline values: CDR1 MNHEY, CDR2 SVGAGI. The CDR3 is made up of 14 amino acids. With V trimmed by 6 bases and J by 5 bases, 7 bases remained unmatched. The CDR3 coding sequence is TGTGCCAGCAGCCCCACCGGGACAGGGTATGGCTACACCTTC. As protein: CASSPTGTGYGYTF.

J is TRBJ1-2 and V is TRBV10-3; 7 positions match TRBD1. V was pared by 0 bases and J by 2 bases, with 3 bases of the junction left unmatched. Germline lookup yields CDR1 ENHRY and CDR2 SYGVKD. This CDR3 has 15 residues. Written as DNA, the CDR3 is TGTGCCATCAGTGAGTCGACGGACAGGAACTATGGCTACACCTTC. It translates to CAISESTDRNYGYTF.

This clonotype was recorded a few times. The chain uses TRBV3-1 and TRBJ1-2; no definite D call. The CDR3 contains 13 residues. In germline, CDR1 is LGHDT, CDR2 YNNKEL (reference sequence). With 0 bases removed from V and 8 bases from J, the gap between germline ends came to 10 bases. In DNA form, the CDR3 reads TGTGCCAGCAGCCAAGACTCGCGAATAGGCTACACCTTC. This sequence encodes CASSQDSRIGYTF.

In its sample, this clonotype was seen once. The chain has TRBV12-3 or TRBV12-4 and TRBJ2-3, with no clear D. The CDR3 spans 13 residues. The germline V and J ends were trimmed by 6 bases and 1 base, with 8 bases remaining between them. CDR3 nucleotides: TGTGCCAGCAGGTCCACTGGCACAGATACGCAGTATTTT. This translates into CASRSTGTDTQYF.

This clonotype was seen a handful of times. This sequence joins TRBV5-1 and TRBJ2-1; D gene uncertain. From germline, CDR1 is SGHRS and CDR2 YFSETQ. V was pared by 0 bases and J by 3 bases, with 7 bases between. The CDR3 runs 14 residues. CDR3 region: CASSLDAIYNEQFF. DNA of the CDR3: TGCGCCAGCAGCTTGGACGCAATCTACAATGAGCAGTTCTTC.

This clonotype has just a few counts. The chain links TRBV12-3 or TRBV12-4 to TRBJ2-2, with TRBD2 as a possible D gene (6 bases). The CDR3 runs 14 residues. The V end lost 6 bases, the J end lost 5 bases, and 13 bases lay between the germline ends. The CDR3 reads CASRRLEGTGELFF. Here the CDR3 DNA reads TGTGCCAGCAGACGACTAGAAGGGACCGGGGAGCTGTTTTTT.

The chain couples TRBV19 to TRBJ2-3; TRBD2 is a possible D gene (6 bases). CDR1 is LNHDA and CDR2 is SQIVND in the germline V gene (reference sequence). The CDR3 has 15 amino acids. Trimming cost V 8 bases and J 5 bases, with 20 bases left between them. CDR3 sequence: CASRGNPGLLDTQYF. CDR3 DNA sequence: TGTGCCAGTCGAGGAAACCCGGGACTTTTAGATACGCAGTATTTT.